Below, 6 T cell receptor beta chains from the same sample are listed, as sequenced in a study of long-term antiretroviral therapy in people with HIV. At survey level, the immunoSEQ assay was run in its v3.0 version. Sequenced by immunoSEQ multiplex PCR; TCRdb stores in-frame clones only, minus some. The table includes 25,000 to 30,000 clones, nearly 85% detected once. The sequencing here drew on unsorted PBMCs, taken 0.8 years before starting antiretroviral therapy. The receptors derive from a man between 18 and 35 years old with HIV.

The chain carries TRBV19 and TRBJ2-7, with 8 nucleotides matching TRBD1. Germline CDR1 is LNHDA and CDR2 is SQIVND (reference sequence). Unmatched junction bases numbered 7, after V lost 5 bases and J lost 4 bases. The CDR3 consists of 14 residues. CDR3 protein: CASSDDRGRYEQYF. The CDR3 DNA is TGTGCCAGTAGTGACGACAGGGGTCGTTACGAGCAGTACTTC.

This clone came up a few times. This CDR3 is CASSRDGFNSPLHF. CDR3 nucleotide sequence: TGCGCCAGCAGCCGGGACGGATTTAATTCACCCCTCCACTTT. The chain combines TRBV10-1 with TRBJ1-6; D possibly corresponds to TRBD1 (5 bases). V was cut by 6 bases and J by 6 bases, with 12 bases left in between. Germline V gene lookup returns CDR1 WNHNN and CDR2 SYGVQD (reference sequence). The CDR3 runs 14 residues.

V and J are TRBV7-2 and TRBJ1-1; D remains unclear. V shed 7 bases and J shed 3 bases, with 18 bases lying between them. The length of the CDR3 is 15 residues. The V gene's germline CDR1 is SGHTA and CDR2 FQGNSA. The DNA for the CDR3 is TGTGCCAGCACCCCCTCCGGGAGGATGGACACTGAAGCTTTCTTT. As protein: CASTPSGRMDTEAFF.

The chain uses TRBV9 and TRBJ2-7; a possible D gene is TRBD2 (5 bases). The germline V gene has CDR1 SGDLS and CDR2 YYNGEE. The CDR3 covers 12 residues. Deletions cut 3 bases from V and 3 bases from J, with 7 bases between. This chain's CDR3 is CASSGGNYEQYF. The DNA of the CDR3 is TGTGCCAGCAGCGGAGGGAACTACGAGCAGTACTTC. Using reference TRBV9 and TRBJ2-7 for the parts outside the CDR3, the full variable domain is DSGVTQTPKHLITATGQRVTLRCSPRSGDLSVYWYQQSLDQGLQFLIQYYNGEERAKGNILERFSAQQFPDLHSELNLSSLELGDSALYFCASSGGNYEQYFGPGTRLTVT.

The CDR3 DNA follows: TGCGCCAGCAGCCAGACCGGGACAGGGTTTTACGAGCAGTACTTC. As protein: CASSQTGTGFYEQYF. The genes are TRBV4-1 and TRBJ2-7; 9 nucleotides agree with TRBD1. Germline assignment: CDR1 MGHRA and CDR2 YSYEKL. This CDR3 has 15 amino acids. Trimming took 3 bases from V and 4 from J; bases not matched to a gene: 7.

The chain has TRBV9 and TRBJ2-3; possible D gene TRBD2, 6 bases. Trimming cost V 1 base and J 4 bases, with 16 bases left between them. CDR1 is SGDLS, CDR2 YYNGEE, per germline. There are 16 residues in the CDR3. CDR3 residues: CASSVSWGGVADTQYF. The CDR3 DNA reads TGTGCCAGCAGCGTAAGTTGGGGCGGGGTCGCAGATACGCAGTATTTT.